Each of the 20 T cell receptor beta chains below was sequenced from the same sample in a study of CD8 T cells in ankylosing spondylitis. TCRdb re-derived calls from the 5' RACE reads in MiXCR, one entry per CDR3 protein. The sample shows roughly 30,000 distinct CDR3 sequences, 14% of them seen only once. Material for sequencing was blood. These receptors were obtained from a male donor with ankylosing spondylitis or in good health (not recorded which).

In this sample, this clonotype turned up a few times. J is TRBJ2-1 and V is TRBV7-8; D is undetermined. The ends were cut back, 3 bases at V and 7 bases at J, with 16 bases in the middle. Germline V gene lookup returns CDR1 SGHVS and CDR2 FQNEAQ. This CDR3 is built from 15 residues. The CDR3 DNA follows: TGTGCCAGCAGCTTGTCGTTAAGATTTGGAAATGAGCAGTTCTTC. The encoded protein is CASSLSLRFGNEQFF.

J is TRBJ2-2 and V is TRBV29-1, with D unresolved. Germline loops: CDR1 SQVTM, CDR2 ANQGSEA. The CDR3 length is 12 residues. Trimming took 2 bases from V and 3 from J, leaving 4 bases between them. CDR3 in amino acids: CSVESYTGELFF. The CDR3 region has the DNA TGCAGCGTTGAATCCTACACCGGGGAGCTGTTTTTT.

This clonotype was recorded a few times. This chain joins TRBV7-3 and TRBJ2-2; D is undetermined. V lost 5 bases and J lost 4, with 8 bases in between. CDR3 length equals 13 residues. The V gene's germline CDR1 is SGHTA and CDR2 FQGTGA. The CDR3 DNA is TGTGCCAGCAGCCCCAGAATCACCGGGGAGCTGTTTTTT. Amino acid sequence: CASSPRITGELFF.

This clonotype was counted ten times or more. The chain uses TRBV29-1 and TRBJ2-1; TRBD1 might be the D (6 bases). There are 16 residues in the CDR3. V lost 6 bases to trimming and J lost 6 bases, with 24 bases between them. Per the germline V gene, CDR1 is SQVTM and CDR2 is ANQGSEA. CDR3 sequence (DNA): TGCAGCGTCTCCTATGGGGGCACCACACTCGCCAATGAGCAGTTCTTC. Its protein product is CSVSYGGTTLANEQFF.

The J gene is TRBJ2-2, the V gene TRBV12-3 or TRBV12-4, with D possibly TRBD2 on 5 matching bases. The CDR3 loop spans 14 amino acids. V gave up 5 bases and J gave up 7 bases, with 14 bases separating them. CDR3 loop: CASSTGRDDGELFF. CDR3 DNA sequence: TGTGCCAGCAGTACCGGCCGGGATGACGGGGAGCTGTTTTTT.

This clonotype occurred a few times. CDR3 sequence reads: CSARLQGRETQYF. In nucleotides, the CDR3 is TGCAGTGCTAGACTACAGGGGAGAGAGACCCAGTACTTC. The V gene is TRBV20-1, the J gene TRBJ2-5; TRBD1 matches at 7 bases. The CDR3 is made up of 13 amino acids. Germline assignment: CDR1 DFQATT and CDR2 SNEGSKA (reference sequence). V lost 2 bases and J lost 4; bases outside the gene matches: 4.

The chain combines TRBV29-1 with TRBJ2-7; D might be TRBD2 (5 bases). The CDR3 totals 13 residues. Trimming removed 5 bases at V and 2 bases at J, with 13 bases between. Looked up from germline, CDR1 is SQVTM and CDR2 is ANQGSEA. The CDR3 sequence is CSVKGLAAYEQYF. The CDR3 DNA follows: TGCAGCGTTAAGGGTCTAGCTGCCTACGAGCAGTACTTC.

The rearrangement links TRBV11-2 to TRBJ2-1, with 8 bases identical to TRBD1. The germline V gene has CDR1 SGHAT and CDR2 FQNNGV. V trimming: 1 base; J trimming: 9 bases; junction bases outside the gene matches: 8. This CDR3 spans 15 amino acids. The CDR3 sequence: CASSLAGQEGGEQFF. CDR3 in DNA: TGTGCCAGCAGCTTAGCGGGACAGGAAGGGGGTGAGCAGTTCTTC. The whole variable domain, remainder taken from reference TRBV11-2 and TRBJ2-1, is EAGVAQSPRYKIIEKRQSVAFWCNPISGHATLYWYQQILGQGPKLLIQFQNNGVVDDSQLPKDRFSAERLKGVDSTLKIQPAKLEDSAVYLCASSLAGQEGGEQFFGPGTRLTVL.

This clonotype has more than one count but fewer than ten. V usage is TRBV7-2 and J usage is TRBJ2-3; 7 bases are shared with TRBD1. The CDR3 has 13 amino acids. The germline V gene has CDR1 SGHTA and CDR2 FQGNSA. V lost 5 bases and J lost 5; bases outside the gene matches: 4. For the CDR3, the DNA is TGTGCCAGCAGCGAGCGGACAGGAGATACGCAGTATTTT. As protein: CASSERTGDTQYF.

The chain links TRBV6-2 or TRBV6-3 to TRBJ1-1, with D unresolved. Germline assignment: CDR1 MNHEY and CDR2 SVGEGT. The CDR3 runs 18 residues. With 8 bases removed from V and 4 bases from J, the gap between germline ends came to 29 bases. This CDR3 is CASVRGTGSLAPRTEAFF. The CDR3 DNA reads as TGTGCCAGCGTACGAGGAACGGGCTCCTTGGCCCCCCGCACTGAAGCTTTCTTT.

This clonotype was counted a few times. The chain uses TRBV27 and TRBJ2-2, with a tentative D call TRBD2 (5 bases). The CDR3 extends over 14 amino acids. Germline CDR1 is MNHEY and CDR2 is SMNVEV (reference sequence). Trimming left V 9 bases short and J 1 base short, with 12 bases between. CDR3 amino acids: CASGAVRNTGELFF. CDR3 bases: TGTGCCAGTGGAGCGGTTAGGAACACCGGGGAGCTGTTTTTT.

This chain connects TRBV12-3 or TRBV12-4 to TRBJ2-2; D is perhaps TRBD1 (6 bases). CDR3 length: 14 residues. Trimming removed 2 bases at V and 5 bases at J, with 9 bases between. Here the CDR3 reads CASSLQGRTGELFF. The DNA for the CDR3 is TGTGCCAGCAGTTTACAGGGGCGGACCGGGGAGCTGTTTTTT.

The V call is TRBV20-1, the J call TRBJ1-6; tentatively, D is TRBD1 (6 bases). The germline CDR1 and CDR2 sequences are DFQATT and SNEGSKA (reference sequence). V gave up 3 bases and J gave up 10 bases, with 10 bases separating them. This CDR3 has 12 residues. CDR3 DNA sequence: TGCAGTGCTAGGGGGGCGGGATCACCCCTCCACTTT. This encodes CSARGAGSPLHF.

This clonotype was observed a handful of times. The CDR3 here is CASSAGSETQYF. In DNA form, the CDR3 reads TGTGCCAGCAGCGCCGGATCGGAGACCCAGTACTTC. The rearrangement links TRBV9 to TRBJ2-5; D not resolved. The CDR3 is made up of 12 amino acids. CDR1 is SGDLS and CDR2 is YYNGEE in the germline V gene. V was shortened by 3 bases and J by 5 bases, with 8 bases between the two germline ends.

The chain links TRBV20-1 to TRBJ2-3; TRBD1 matches at 9 bases. CDR1 DFQATT and CDR2 SNEGSKA come from the germline V gene (reference sequence). There are 14 residues in the CDR3. The J segment lost 3 bases and the V segment lost 5 bases, leaving 6 bases of the junction unmatched. CDR3 coding DNA: TGCAGTGCTCAAAACAGGGGGCCGACAGATACGCAGTATTTT. The encoded protein is CSAQNRGPTDTQYF.

This rearrangement joins TRBV5-6 to TRBJ1-5, with D unclear. The length of the CDR3 is 15 residues. V was shortened by 1 base and J by 1 base, with 9 bases between the two germline ends. Germline V gives CDR1 SGHDT, CDR2 YYEEEE. As DNA, the CDR3 is TGTGCCAGCAGCTTGCGGGGTAGGAGCAATCAGCCCCAGCATTTT. It encodes CASSLRGRSNQPQHF.

This clonotype was observed at least ten times. This sequence joins TRBV27 and TRBJ2-7, with D perhaps matching TRBD1 (6 bases). The CDR3 is made up of 12 amino acids. Trimming took off 8 bases at V and 0 bases at J, with 8 bases between the two ends. CDR1 is MNHEY, CDR2 SMNVEV, per germline (reference sequence). Here the CDR3 reads CASQGSSYEQYF. The CDR3 DNA reads TGTGCCAGCCAGGGGAGCTCCTACGAGCAGTACTTC.

This clonotype has just a few counts. A read error may account for a junction end that differs from germline. The CDR3 DNA sequence: TGTGCTAGCAGCTTAGACCTCGACGGGGAGCTGTTTTTT. Translated, it gives CASSLDLDGELFF. J is TRBJ2-2 and V is TRBV7-7; D gene unclear. CDR1 and CDR2 from the germline V gene are SSHAT and FNYEAQ (reference sequence). The CDR3 totals 13 residues.

The table lists this clonotype with a few counts. The chain combines TRBV5-1 with TRBJ2-3, with TRBD2 as a possible D gene (5 bases). This CDR3 is 15 amino acids long. Trimming removed 2 bases from V and 0 bases from J, with 10 bases in between. The germline CDR1 and CDR2 sequences are SGHRS and YFSETQ. The CDR3 sequence is CASSFGGQSTDTQYF. The CDR3 nucleotides are TGCGCCAGCAGCTTCGGCGGGCAAAGCACAGATACGCAGTATTTT.

In this sample, this clonotype turned up a few times. The chain employs TRBV20-1 and TRBJ2-1, with TRBD2 matching 7 bases. The CDR3 sequence is 16 residues long. The germline V gene has CDR1 DFQATT and CDR2 SNEGSKA (reference sequence). J was trimmed by 4 bases and V by 3 bases; bases with no gene match: 12. CDR3 coding DNA: TGCAGTGCTAGCGACGTTGGTGGGAGGGCATACAATGAGCAGTTCTTC. Protein product: CSASDVGGRAYNEQFF.